This T cell receptor beta chain comes out of a study of regulatory T cells in long-lasting Graves disease. Study findings and constraints: Study of thyroid tissue was not done, with only peripheral blood studied. Persistent Graves' patients showed reduced TCR diversity versus newly diagnosed patients.

Assembly of TCR beta libraries relied on iRepertoire HTBI primers together with Arm-PCR of CDR3 regions. Via MiXCR, TCRdb re-called the multiplex PCR reads, giving one row per CDR3 protein. The data show roughly 400,000 distinct CDR3 sequences, 21% seen once. This sample's time point: persistent/refractory GD, antithyroid drugs over 5 years with positive TRAb. The TCR library was made from RNA that had been extracted from PBMCs in TRIzol. This clonotype came up many times. Its antigen is still unknown. Sequencing used peripheral blood mononuclear cells (PBMCs), obtained when the disease was refractory, from a patient treated with antithyroid drugs. The clonotype comes from a female donor with Graves disease.

The DNA of the CDR3 is TGCGCCAGCAGCAACTTACAGGGGACCTACGAGCAGTACTTC. Translated, it gives CASSNLQGTYEQYF. V is TRBV5-1 and J is TRBJ2-7, with 7 positions matching TRBD1. The germline V gene encodes CDR1 SGHRS and CDR2 YFSETQ. V lost 4 bases and J lost 2; bases outside the gene matches: 6. The CDR3 contains 14 residues.